This T cell receptor (beta chain) was captured by sequencing in a study of blood T cell repertoires in COVID-19 (TCRdb year 2020). Background for the entire study: Samples covering the acute and convalescent phases of COVID-19 were provided by collaborators in the United States, Italy and Spain. The prospective study material was composed of cDNA or gDNA derived from T cells, B-cell-depleted T cells, or PBMCs. Deeply sampled blood TCRbeta repertoires from subjects exposed to, actively infected with, or recovered from COVID-19 were included in the dataset. The repertoires were released in a freely available public database intended as a resource for research on the immune response to SARS-CoV-2. The samples were drawn from the first 160 participants of the ongoing ImmuneRACE study and from 1,200 or so subjects provided by 6 global collaborators. The sample metadata nearly always contained a de-identified subject ID, COVID-19 status, age in years and sex. HLA class I and class II types, where available, came from metadata supplied by the sample provider rather than from assay-based typing. Overall study results and their limits: The quantity of clinical and demographic metadata differed by source and by participant and was supplied without curation.

Collaborating institutions collected whole blood in K2EDTA tubes following their own protocols. For TCRbeta analysis, collaborator samples were shipped as frozen whole blood, as isolated PBMCs, or as DNA extracted from either sample type. A remark on this clone: What antigen it recognizes has not been identified. Base qualities are not recorded, but no much larger clone differs from it by a single base.

TCRbeta CDR3 regions were amplified from genomic DNA by means of the immunoSEQ Assay, a bias-controlled multiplex PCR. The paper's data handling went like this. The number of nucleated cells in each sample was estimated by amplification of reference gene primers within the assay. Sequence reads were collapsed and filtered to measure the absolute abundance of every unique TCRbeta CDR3 rearrangement. For each sample, productive Simpson clonality was calculated as the square root of Simpson's diversity index across productive rearrangements. Not all clones reach the TCRdb copy of this immuneACCESS table, which keeps in-frame sequences only. Checked studies attribute under half of the gap to unresolved V genes and leave the rest unexplained. V and J calls plus clone size are reproduced from that table; the DNA served to infer D and trimming. The sample includes 180,000 or so clones, with over 75% observed a single time. The ten largest account for 2.5% of the sample.

Material: peripheral blood. The origin of this receptor is a man aged 40-55 years with active or convalescent COVID-19.

The CDR3: CASSGTTSLGYGYTF. Here is the DNA: TGTGCCAGCAGTGGGACAACCTCGTTAGGCTATGGCTACACCTTC. The rearrangement combines TRBV28 with TRBJ1-2; TRBD1 is possibly the D segment (6 matching bases). From the cysteine through the phenylalanine, the CDR3 covers 15 amino acids. Only the CDR3 region is kept as DNA, spanning 45 bases read in frame from base 1. Deletion took 5 bases off V and 4 bases off J, with a span of 17 bases between the germline ends. Per the germline V gene, MDHEN is the CDR1 and SYDVKM is the CDR2.